This TCR beta chain was recovered during a study of blood T cell repertoires in COVID-19. Study-wide context: Sample material is recorded as cDNA or gDNA derived from T cells, B-cell-depleted T cells, or PBMCs.

Assay used: immunoSEQ multiplex PCR; TCRdb lists only in-frame clones, some missing. The sample carries around 130,000 clones, over 80% recorded once. The CDR3 spans 15 residues. The V end lost 0 bases, the J end lost 3 bases, and 10 bases lay between the germline ends. Germline V CDR1 and CDR2: SGHRS, YFSETQ. This chain joins TRBV5-1 and TRBJ2-1, with no clear D. This TCR was sampled from a man between 65 and 85 years old with acute or convalescent COVID-19. The source material was peripheral blood. CDR3 nucleotides: TGCGCCAGCAGCTTGGTTGGCTCTGTCTACAATGAGCAGTTCTTC. It codes for CASSLVGSVYNEQFF.